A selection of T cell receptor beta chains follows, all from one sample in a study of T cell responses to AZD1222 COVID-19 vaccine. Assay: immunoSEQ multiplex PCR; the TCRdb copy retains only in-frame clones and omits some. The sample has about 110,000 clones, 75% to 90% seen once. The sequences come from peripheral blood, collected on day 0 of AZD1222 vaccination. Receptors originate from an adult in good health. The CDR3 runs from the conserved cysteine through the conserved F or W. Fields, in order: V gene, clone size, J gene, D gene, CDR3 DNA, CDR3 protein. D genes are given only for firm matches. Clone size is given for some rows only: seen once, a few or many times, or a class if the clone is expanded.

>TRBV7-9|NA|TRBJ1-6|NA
TGTGCCAGCAGCTTTCATTCACTCCCGGGGCCCCTCCACTTT
CASSFHSLPGPLHF
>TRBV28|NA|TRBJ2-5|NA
TGTGCCAGCAGTGTCAGTATCCAAGAGACCCAGTACTTC
CASSVSIQETQYF
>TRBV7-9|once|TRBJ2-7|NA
TGTGCCAGCAGCTTTTCGGGTGGGAGGGGGTACGAGCAGTACTTC
CASSFSGGRGYEQYF
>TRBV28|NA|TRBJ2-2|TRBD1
TGTGCCAGCAGTTTCGGCCACAGGGGCGGGGAGCTGTTTTTT
CASSFGHRGGELFF
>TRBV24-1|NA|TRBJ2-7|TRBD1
TGTGCCACCAGTGATCGGGACAGGGGATCCTACGAGCAGTACTTC
CATSDRDRGSYEQYF
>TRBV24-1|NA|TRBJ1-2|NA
TGTGCCACCAGTGATGGAAAGCGCAGACATGGCTACACCTTC
CATSDGKRRHGYTF
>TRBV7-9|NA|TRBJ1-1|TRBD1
TGTGCCAGCAGCTTTTACAGGGGGATAGGGAACACTGAAGCTTTCTTT
CASSFYRGIGNTEAFF
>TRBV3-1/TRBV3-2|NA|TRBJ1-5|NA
TGTGCCAGCAGCCAAGGGGGCGGAAGCAATCAGCCCCAGCATTTT
CASSQGGGSNQPQHF
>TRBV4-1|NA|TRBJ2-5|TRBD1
TGCGCCAGCAGCCTGTACGGGACAGGGGAAGAGACCCAGTACTTC
CASSLYGTGEETQYF
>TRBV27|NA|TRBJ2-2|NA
TGTGCCAGCAGTTCATGGGCGAACACCGGGGAGCTGTTTTTT
CASSSWANTGELFF
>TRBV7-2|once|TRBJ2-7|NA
TGTGCCAGCAGCTTAGAGGAGGGCTACGAGCAGTACTTC
CASSLEEGYEQYF
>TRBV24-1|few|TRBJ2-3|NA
TGTGCCACCAGTGACGACAGTACCCCAGATACGCAGTATTTT
CATSDDSTPDTQYF
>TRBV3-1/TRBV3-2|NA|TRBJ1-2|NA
TGTGCCAGCAGCCATTCGTATAAAGATGGCTACACCTTC
CASSHSYKDGYTF
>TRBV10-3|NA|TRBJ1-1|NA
TGTGCCATCAGTACGGAAAGCAACACTGAAGCTTTCTTT
CAISTESNTEAFF
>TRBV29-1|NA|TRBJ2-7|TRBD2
TGCAGCGTTGATTCTATCCCGACTAGCGGGGCATACGAGCAGTACTTC
CSVDSIPTSGAYEQYF
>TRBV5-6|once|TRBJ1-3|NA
TGTGCCAGCAGCCCGCTAACATCGGGAAACACCATATATTTT
CASSPLTSGNTIYF
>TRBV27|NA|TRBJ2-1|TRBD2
TGTGCCAGCAGCCAGACTAGCGGGGTCTACAATGAGCAGTTCTTC
CASSQTSGVYNEQFF
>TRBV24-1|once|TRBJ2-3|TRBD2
TGTGCCACCGTAGCGGGGCCCAGTAGCAGTGGTTCTTTTTTCAGAGCAGATACGCAGTATTTT
CATVAGPSSSGSFFRADTQYF
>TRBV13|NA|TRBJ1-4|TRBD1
TGTGCCAGCAGCTTAGGAATCTCGACAGGGGATGAAAAACTGTTTTTT
CASSLGISTGDEKLFF
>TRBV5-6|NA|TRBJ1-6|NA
TGTGCCAGCAGCTTGGGAGGGCCTAACTTTTATAATTCACCCCTCCACTTT
CASSLGGPNFYNSPLHF
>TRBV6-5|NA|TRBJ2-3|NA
TGTGCCAGCAGTTACTCTCCCGGGGGCACAGATACGCAGTATTTT
CASSYSPGGTDTQYF
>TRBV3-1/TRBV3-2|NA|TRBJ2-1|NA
TGTGCCAGCAGCCAAGATCTCTCTGACTCCTACAATGAGCAGTTCTTC
CASSQDLSDSYNEQFF
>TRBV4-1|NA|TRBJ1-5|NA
TGCGCCAGCAGCAAAGGGGAGGGAGAGCAGCCCCAGCATTTT
CASSKGEGEQPQHF
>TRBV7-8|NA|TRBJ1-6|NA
TGTGCCAGCAGCACCCGGAGAGATTATCCCCTCCACTTT
CASSTRRDYPLHF
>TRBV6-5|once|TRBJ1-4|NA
TGTGCCAGCAGTTACCGGGAGCCCCTAAATGAAAAACTGTTTTTT
CASSYREPLNEKLFF
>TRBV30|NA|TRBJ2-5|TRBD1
TGTGCCTGGAGTCCAGGGGGTGCAGGGCTGGAGACCCAGTACTTC
CAWSPGGAGLETQYF
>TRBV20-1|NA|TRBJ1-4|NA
TGCAGTGCTAGTCAGGGGACCCTCAATGAAAAACTGTTTTTT
CSASQGTLNEKLFF
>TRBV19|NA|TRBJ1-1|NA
TGTGCCAGTAGTATAGATCTAGTCGACCGGAGGAAGGAAGCTTTCTTT
CASSIDLVDRRKEAFF
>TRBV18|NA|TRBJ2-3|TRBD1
TGTGCCAGCTCACCTCTGGGGACAGGGGGCGTGTTAGATACGCAGTATTTT
CASSPLGTGGVLDTQYF
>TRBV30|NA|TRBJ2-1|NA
TGTGCCTGGAGTCCCGGGATCTACAATGAGCAGTTCTTC
CAWSPGIYNEQFF
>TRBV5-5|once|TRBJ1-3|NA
TGTGCCAGCAGCGGGGGGCGCGCGCTCTCTGGAAACACCATATATTTT
CASSGGRALSGNTIYF
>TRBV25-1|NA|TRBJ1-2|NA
TGTGCCAGCAGTGACGGATATGGCTACACCTTC
CASSDGYGYTF
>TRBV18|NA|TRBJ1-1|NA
TGTGCCAGCTCACAAGGACCGTCTACTGAAGCTTTCTTT
CASSQGPSTEAFF
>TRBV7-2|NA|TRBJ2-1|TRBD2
TGTGCCAGCAGCCCGACTAGCGGCTACAATGAGCAGTTCTTC
CASSPTSGYNEQFF
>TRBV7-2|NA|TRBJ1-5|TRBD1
TGTGCCAGCAGCTTAAGATGGGACAGGGTAAGCAATCAGCCCCAGCATTTT
CASSLRWDRVSNQPQHF
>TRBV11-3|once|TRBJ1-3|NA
TGTGCCAGCAGCTTAGGTCAGAGCTCTGGAAACACCATATATTTT
CASSLGQSSGNTIYF
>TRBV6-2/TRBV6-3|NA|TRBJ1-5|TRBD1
TGTGCCAGCAGTTCCCGGGACAGGGGCCCCAATCAGCCCCAGCATTTT
CASSSRDRGPNQPQHF
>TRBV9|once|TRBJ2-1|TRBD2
TGTGCCAGCAGCGTAGCACCCGAGCGGGGGGGCCTGGATGAGCAGTTCTTC
CASSVAPERGGLDEQFF